One sample yielded the 24 T cell receptor beta chains listed below, sequenced in a study of control samples from healthy donors and cancer patients. The protocol was immunoSEQ multiplex PCR, while the TCRdb copy is restricted to in-frame clones and leaves out a portion. The sample holds around 75,000 clones, about 80% seen once. The sample comprised blood. The receptors derive from a man aged 50-60 years in good health.

This chain connects TRBV9 to TRBJ2-7; TRBD2 matches 7 bases. The CDR3 runs to 14 residues. Germline V gene sequence: CDR1 SGDLS, CDR2 YYNGEE. Germline trimming cut 3 bases from V and 7 bases from J; bases unmatched to any gene: 10. The CDR3 DNA follows: TGTGCCAGCAGCGGACTAGCCCCTTATAAGGAGCAGTACTTC. Protein sequence: CASSGLAPYKEQYF.

In this sample, this clone turned up once. V gene TRBV6-6 combines with J gene TRBJ2-2; tentatively, D is TRBD2 (5 bases). This CDR3 has 12 residues. V was trimmed by 10 bases and J by 7 bases, leaving 13 bases between them. Germline-derived CDR1 and CDR2 are MNHNY and SVGAGI (reference sequence). The CDR3 here is CATGKGGGELFF. Here the CDR3 DNA reads TGTGCCACCGGGAAGGGCGGCGGGGAGCTGTTTTTT.

J is TRBJ2-7 and V is TRBV5-4, with D perhaps being TRBD1 or TRBD2 (5 bases each). Germline V gene data show CDR1 as SGHNT and CDR2 as YYREEE (reference sequence). Trimming pared 1 base from V and 6 bases from J, leaving 8 bases between. The CDR3 runs to 12 residues. The chain's CDR3 is CASSLLGVEQYF. The CDR3 DNA follows: TGTGCCAGCAGCTTGTTGGGGGTCGAGCAGTACTTC.

CDR3 nucleotides: TGCGCCAGCAGCTTAGGGACAGGGTTATACGAGCAGTACTTC. Translation: CASSLGTGLYEQYF. V and J are TRBV5-1 and TRBJ2-7, with 9 bases matching TRBD1. J gave up 4 bases and V 2 bases, and 4 bases lay outside the gene matches. The CDR3 totals 14 residues. CDR1 is SGHRS, CDR2 YFSETQ, per germline. The full variable domain, completed using reference TRBV5-1 and TRBJ2-7, is KAGVTQTPRYLIKTRGQQVTLSCSPISGHRSVSWYQQTPGQGLQFLFEYFSETQRNKGNFPGRFSGRQFSNSRSEMNVSTLELGDSALYLCASSLGTGLYEQYFGPGTRLTVT.

The chain has TRBV6-5 and TRBJ2-1, with D perhaps TRBD1 (5 bases). CDR1 and CDR2 (germline): MNHEY, SVGAGI. The CDR3 loop spans 11 amino acids. V lost 6 bases and J lost 9, with 9 bases in between. The CDR3 coding sequence is TGTGCCAGCAGGGACATCAGTGAGCAGTTCTTC. This translates into CASRDISEQFF.

This rearrangement joins TRBV12-3 or TRBV12-4 to TRBJ1-2; TRBD1 matches 8 bases. The CDR3 spans 13 residues. J was trimmed by 6 bases and V by 8 bases; bases with no gene match: 8. The CDR3 DNA sequence: TGTGCCAGCGTAAAAAGGACAGGGAATGGCTACACCTTC. It is translated as CASVKRTGNGYTF.

This chain uses TRBV6-5 with TRBJ1-5; tentative D call: TRBD1 (5 bases). Germline V lookup: CDR1 MNHEY, CDR2 SVGAGI. The germline V and J ends were trimmed by 6 bases and 0 bases, with 12 bases remaining between them. There are 15 residues in the CDR3. CDR3 bases: TGTGCCAGCAGATTACAGGTTTATAGCAATCAGCCCCAGCATTTT. As protein: CASRLQVYSNQPQHF.

This rearrangement joins TRBV4-3 to TRBJ2-3, with TRBD2 matching 13 bases. Losses at the gene ends were 0 bases for V and 8 bases for J; bases not matched to a gene: 5. The CDR3 spans 16 residues. Germline-derived CDR1 and CDR2 are LGHNA and YSLEER. The chain's CDR3 is CASSQETSGGFGTQYF. CDR3 DNA sequence: TGCGCCAGCAGCCAAGAGACTAGCGGGGGGTTTGGTACGCAGTATTTT.

The rearrangement uses TRBV27 and TRBJ1-3, with unresolved D. Germline CDR1 is MNHEY and CDR2 is SMNVEV (reference sequence). The CDR3 consists of 14 residues. V lost 2 bases and J lost 0, with 5 bases in between. As DNA, the CDR3 is TGTGCCAGCAGTTTAGGCCCCTCTGGAAACACCATATATTTT. Protein sequence: CASSLGPSGNTIYF.

The chain uses TRBV10-2 and TRBJ1-2, with 7 positions matching TRBD1. The length of the CDR3 is 12 residues. V gave up 6 bases and J gave up 7 bases; unmatched junction bases: 5. CDR1 and CDR2 (germline): WSHSY, SAAADI. As DNA, the CDR3 is TGCGCCAGCAGCGAGGGGGCTGGTGGCTACACCTTC. It yields the protein CASSEGAGGYTF.

The rearrangement uses TRBV28 and TRBJ1-2, with 8 nucleotides matching TRBD1. The germline V gene encodes CDR1 MDHEN and CDR2 SYDVKM. V trimming: 5 bases; J trimming: 4 bases; junction bases outside the gene matches: 9. This CDR3 comprises 15 residues. CDR3 in DNA: TGTGCCAGCAGTGGGACAGGCCGCAAGGGCTATGGCTACACCTTC. It is translated as CASSGTGRKGYGYTF.

The rearrangement joins TRBV9 to TRBJ2-3; 8 positions agree with TRBD2. This CDR3 has 14 amino acids. The V segment lost 7 bases and the J segment 3 bases; nucleotides outside the gene matches: 7. The germline gives CDR1 SGDLS, CDR2 YYNGEE. CDR3 region: CASAGGLGTDTQYF. In nucleotides, the CDR3 is TGTGCCAGCGCGGGGGGCCTTGGTACAGATACGCAGTATTTT.

CDR3: CASSFTSGSKGNEQFF. The CDR3 region has the DNA TGCGCCAGCAGCTTTACTAGCGGGAGCAAGGGCAATGAGCAGTTCTTC. The chain carries TRBV5-1 and TRBJ2-1; TRBD2 agrees at 11 bases. CDR1 is SGHRS and CDR2 is YFSETQ in the germline V gene. The CDR3 length is 16 residues. After removal of 2 bases from V and 6 bases from J, the junction contained 7 bases not matched to a gene. Full variable domain (outside the CDR3, taken from reference TRBV5-1 and TRBJ2-1): KAGVTQTPRYLIKTRGQQVTLSCSPISGHRSVSWYQQTPGQGLQFLFEYFSETQRNKGNFPGRFSGRQFSNSRSEMNVSTLELGDSALYLCASSFTSGSKGNEQFFGPGTRLTVL.

CDR3 bases: TGTGCCAGCAGCGACCGGGACAGTGAGCAGTACTTC. Protein sequence: CASSDRDSEQYF. The J gene is TRBJ2-7, the V gene TRBV7-9; 7 nucleotides match TRBD1. CDR1 is SEHNR, CDR2 FQNEAQ, per germline (reference sequence). The CDR3 extends over 12 amino acids. With 5 bases clipped from V and 7 bases from J, the junction kept 5 bases outside the gene matches.

The chain recombines TRBV9 with TRBJ1-6; no reliable D call. Germline V gives CDR1 SGDLS, CDR2 YYNGEE. The germline V and J ends were trimmed by 2 bases and 7 bases, with 13 bases remaining between them. The CDR3 covers 15 residues. The CDR3 spells CASSVTGSDNSPLHF. DNA of the CDR3: TGTGCCAGCAGCGTTACGGGATCTGACAATTCACCCCTCCACTTT.

The CDR3 loop reads CSGGGSNTIYF. CDR3 nucleotide sequence: TGCAGCGGGGGGGGAAGTAACACCATATATTTT. This rearrangement joins TRBV29-1 to TRBJ1-3; possible D gene TRBD1, 5 bases. V gave up 7 bases and J gave up 7 bases, with 11 bases separating them. This CDR3 is 11 amino acids long. CDR1 is SQVTM and CDR2 is ANQGSEA in the germline V gene.

The V call is TRBV4-2, the J call TRBJ2-1, with TRBD2 identical over 8 bases. This CDR3 has 16 residues. The germline V gene has CDR1 LGHNA and CDR2 YNFKEQ. The J segment lost 2 bases and the V segment lost 1 base, leaving 4 bases of the junction unmatched. CDR3: CASSQGRGGAYNEQFF. The CDR3 DNA sequence: TGTGCCAGCAGCCAAGGACGGGGGGGAGCCTACAATGAGCAGTTCTTC.

The chain combines TRBV11-3 with TRBJ1-1; D is possibly TRBD1 (5 bases). This CDR3 comprises 15 residues. The V end was cut by 8 bases, the J end by 8 bases, with 24 bases between. The germline CDR1 and CDR2 sequences are SGHNT and YENEEA. CDR3 loop: CASARTLDLGPEAFF. CDR3 bases: TGTGCCAGCGCCCGAACCCTCGATCTGGGGCCAGAAGCTTTCTTT. Variable domain in full (rest from reference TRBV11-3 and TRBJ1-1): EAGVVQSPRYKIIEKKQPVAFWCNPISGHNTLYWYLQNLGQGPELLIRYENEEAVDDSQLPKDRFSAERLKGVDSTLKIQPAELGDSAVYLCASARTLDLGPEAFFGQGTRLTVV.

V is TRBV29-1 and J is TRBJ2-7, with 10 bases aligning to TRBD1. This CDR3 comprises 14 residues. Per the germline V gene, CDR1 is SQVTM and CDR2 is ANQGSEA. Losses at the gene ends were 3 bases for V and 4 bases for J; bases not matched to a gene: 6. Here the CDR3 reads CSVDDRGLFYEQYF. DNA for the CDR3: TGCAGCGTTGATGACAGGGGGCTGTTTTACGAGCAGTACTTC.

The CDR3 sequence: CASRTGWDEKLFF. The CDR3 bases are TGTGCCTCCCGGACAGGTTGGGATGAAAAACTGTTTTTT. The chain carries TRBV19 and TRBJ1-4; 7 bases align to TRBD1. In germline, CDR1 is LNHDA, CDR2 SQIVND (reference sequence). V trimming: 11 bases; J trimming: 6 bases; junction bases outside the gene matches: 9. The CDR3 is 13 residues long.

The J gene is TRBJ2-3, the V gene TRBV5-4; 11 nucleotides align to TRBD2. The V gene's germline CDR1 is SGHNT and CDR2 YYREEE (reference sequence). The CDR3 consists of 17 residues. The V segment lost 0 bases and the J segment 1 base; nucleotides outside the gene matches: 4. The CDR3 DNA reads as TGTGCCAGCAGCTTGGGACTAGCGGGGACTCGCACAGATACGCAGTATTTT. This sequence encodes CASSLGLAGTRTDTQYF.

This chain uses TRBV11-2 with TRBJ1-4, with D possibly matching TRBD1 (5 bases). Trimming removed 2 bases at V and 8 bases at J, with 15 bases between. This CDR3 comprises 15 residues. CDR1 is SGHAT, CDR2 FQNNGV, per germline. Here the CDR3 reads CASSLTGGAGEKLFF. The CDR3 DNA reads as TGTGCCAGCAGCTTAACTGGAGGGGCAGGGGAAAAACTGTTTTTT. Drawing the rest from reference TRBV11-2 and TRBJ1-4, the complete variable domain is EAGVAQSPRYKIIEKRQSVAFWCNPISGHATLYWYQQILGQGPKLLIQFQNNGVVDDSQLPKDRFSAERLKGVDSTLKIQPAKLEDSAVYLCASSLTGGAGEKLFFGSGTQLSVL.

The DNA of the CDR3 is TGTGCCTGGAGTGACAGGGGGTCTAACTATGGCTACACCTTC. Translation: CAWSDRGSNYGYTF. J is TRBJ1-2 and V is TRBV30, with TRBD1 matching over 8 bases. V was pared by 1 base and J by 0 bases, with 1 base of the junction left unmatched. This CDR3 region has 14 residues. In germline, CDR1 is GTSNPN, CDR2 SVGIG (reference sequence).

This clone was recorded only once. The chain links TRBV11-3 to TRBJ2-2; 8 bases are a match to TRBD2. The length of the CDR3 is 16 residues. The V gene's germline CDR1 is SGHNT and CDR2 YENEEA. Trimming at V came to 4 bases and at J to 7 bases, leaving 11 bases not matched to a gene. This chain's CDR3 is CASSSRGSGRGGELFF. In DNA form, the CDR3 reads TGTGCCAGCAGCTCTCGAGGGAGCGGGAGAGGCGGGGAGCTGTTTTTT.